This is a list of T cell receptor beta chains from one sample in a study of T-cell reconstitution after alpha-beta-depleted transplantation in children. TCRdb reprocessed the PCR reads with MiXCR, giving one entry per CDR3 protein. Here the sample spans about 610,000 distinct CDR3 sequences, 20% to 30% being singletons. This specimen consisted of PBMCs, obtained before TCRalphabeta/CD19-depleted stem cell transplant. The receptors were gathered from a boy less than two years old with Wiskott-Aldrich syndrome, due to receive a stem cell transplant. CDR3s include the opening cysteine and the closing phenylalanine or tryptophan. D genes are given only for firm matches. Size values are once, few and many counts, or a class for expanded clones, and some rows have none.

d_gene	v_gene	abundance	j_gene	CDR3nt	CDR3aa
.	TRBV5-1	.	TRBJ2-6	TGCGCCAGCAGCTTGTTAGGGGTTGGGACTGGGGCCAACGTCCTGACTTTC	CASSLLGVGTGANVLTF
TRBD2	TRBV10-3	few	TRBJ2-1	TGTGCCATCAGTACTAGCGGGGGTTACAATGAGCAGTTCTTC	CAISTSGGYNEQFF
.	TRBV5-1	many	TRBJ2-7	TGCGCCAGCAGCTTGGTGGGTTTGGAGTACGAGCAGTACTTC	CASSLVGLEYEQYF
TRBD2	TRBV2	.	TRBJ2-1	TGTGCCAGCAGTGAACAGAGACTAGCGGGCTACAATGAGCAGTTCTTC	CASSEQRLAGYNEQFF
.	TRBV6-5	few	TRBJ2-2	TGTGCCAGCAGTTACGCCGGCAGGGCAACCGGGGAGCTGTTTTTT	CASSYAGRATGELFF
TRBD2	TRBV5-1	.	TRBJ2-3	TGCGCCAGCAGCCGGACTAGCGGGAGTGTGGATACGCAGTATTTT	CASSRTSGSVDTQYF
.	TRBV12-3/TRBV12-4	few	TRBJ1-1	TGTGCCAGCACCCAGCTGGGCAGGGGCATGAACACTGAAGCTTTCTTT	CASTQLGRGMNTEAFF
TRBD2	TRBV12-3/TRBV12-4	few	TRBJ2-3	TGTGCCAGCAGTTTTGGGTCCGGGAGGGAAGGAGATACGCAGTATTTT	CASSFGSGREGDTQYF
TRBD1	TRBV6-5	.	TRBJ1-1	TGTGCCAGCAGTTGCCACTGGGGGACAGGGGGGGGATCTGAAGCTTTCTTT	CASSCHWGTGGGSEAFF
TRBD2	TRBV14	few	TRBJ2-2	TGTGCCAGCACCCCGAGATCAGCGGGAGTCACCGGGGAGCTGTTTTTT	CASTPRSAGVTGELFF
.	TRBV24-1	few	TRBJ2-1	TGTGCCACCCAGGGGGGGACAGCAAACAATGAGCAGTTCTTC	CATQGGTANNEQFF
TRBD1	TRBV29-1	few	TRBJ2-1	TGCAGCGCCGGGACAGGGGTAAAGATTGAGCAGTTCTTC	CSAGTGVKIEQFF
.	TRBV5-1	.	TRBJ2-2	TGCGCCAGCAGCGAGATCAGAACCCGCGGGGAGCTGTTTTTT	CASSEIRTRGELFF
.	TRBV11-1	once	TRBJ2-4	TGTGCCAGCTGCTTGGTGGGTGGGGGCTCCGGGGTAGCCAAAAACATTCAGTACTTC	CASCLVGGGSGVAKNIQYF
.	TRBV2	few	TRBJ1-6	TGTGCCAGCAGTACAGGGAAATCAGGATCACCCCTCCACTTT	CASSTGKSGSPLHF
TRBD1	TRBV6-1	.	TRBJ2-3	TGTGCCAGCGGGACAGCGTTCAATACGCAGTATTTT	CASGTAFNTQYF
TRBD2	TRBV2	few	TRBJ2-5	TGTGCCAGCACGAGTCTCGGGGGGGAGACCCAGTACTTC	CASTSLGGETQYF
.	TRBV7-8	few	TRBJ1-3	TGTGCCAGCAGCTCGATTGGGGCAGGACGGACCCCCCGAAACACCATATATTTT	CASSSIGAGRTPRNTIYF
TRBD1	TRBV27	once	TRBJ1-2	TGTGCCAGCAGGCCACTCAGGGGGCATAGGAGTGGCTACACCTTC	CASRPLRGHRSGYTF
TRBD2	TRBV20-1	.	TRBJ2-7	TGCAGTGCTAGAGGGAGCGGGGGACTAGCGATTTTACCGAACGAGCAGTACTTC	CSARGSGGLAILPNEQYF
.	TRBV12-3/TRBV12-4	.	TRBJ1-2	TGTGCCAGCAGTGTCAGGGCTTTGGGCTACACCTTC	CASSVRALGYTF
.	TRBV5-1	few	TRBJ2-2	TGCGCCAGCAGCCGGGGGGCGCGGGACACCGGGGAGCTGTTTTTT	CASSRGARDTGELFF
.	TRBV10-3	.	TRBJ1-1	TGTGCCATCAGTGAGTCGGCCCAGTATGAAGCTTTCTTT	CAISESAQYEAFF
.	TRBV6-5	.	TRBJ2-1	TGTGCCAGCAGTTATTCAGACAGCTACAATGAGCAGTTCTTC	CASSYSDSYNEQFF
.	TRBV20-1	.	TRBJ2-6	TGCAGTGCTAGTAAGGGGAGTGGGGCCAACGTCCTGACTTTC	CSASKGSGANVLTF
TRBD2	TRBV4-1	.	TRBJ2-1	TGCGCCAGCAGCCAAGGATGGTCAGGACTAGCGACCTACAATGAGCAGTTCTTC	CASSQGWSGLATYNEQFF
.	TRBV24-1	few	TRBJ2-1	TGTGCCTCCGGGGAAGCCAATGAGCAGTTCTTC	CASGEANEQFF
.	TRBV5-1	.	TRBJ2-3	TGCGCCAGCAGCGGGGGACCACGCACAGATACGCAGTATTTT	CASSGGPRTDTQYF
.	TRBV5-1	.	TRBJ2-3	TGCGCCAGCAGCTCCAACAGGGTTTCAGATACGCAGTATTTT	CASSSNRVSDTQYF
.	TRBV20-1	.	TRBJ2-3	TGCAGTGCTAGGCACCCGACTAGGGGAGATACGCAGTATTTT	CSARHPTRGDTQYF
TRBD2	TRBV10-3	.	TRBJ2-7	TGTGCCATCAGTGAGGGACTAGCGGGAGTGCGGGAGCAGTACTTC	CAISEGLAGVREQYF
TRBD2	TRBV20-1	.	TRBJ2-2	TGCAGTGCTTATCCAGCGGGAGGGCGAGGGGAGCTGTTTTTT	CSAYPAGGRGELFF
.	TRBV20-1	few	TRBJ1-6	TGCAGTGCGAACCCTTCTACAGGGCAGAGGCGACCCCTCCACTTT	CSANPSTGQRRPLHF
TRBD2	TRBV20-1	.	TRBJ2-1	TGCAGTGCCCAGCAGACTAGCGGGGCGAATGAGCAGTTCTTC	CSAQQTSGANEQFF
.	TRBV7-2	few	TRBJ2-7	TGTGCCAGCAGCCGGGGGCCGGCCTACGAGCAGTACTTC	CASSRGPAYEQYF
.	TRBV15	.	TRBJ2-5	TGTGCCACCAGCAGAGATGCGGGGATGGGGGAGACCCAGTACTTC	CATSRDAGMGETQYF
.	TRBV19	few	TRBJ2-3	TGTGCCAGTAGTATCGCCACCCGAACAGATACGCAGTATTTT	CASSIATRTDTQYF
.	TRBV11-2	many	TRBJ2-1	TGTGCCAGCAGCTCTGGGCCTTTTTACAATGAGCAGTTCTTC	CASSSGPFYNEQFF
.	TRBV20-1	few	TRBJ2-3	TGCAGTCCGGGACGGAGGGGCACAGATACGCAGTATTTT	CSPGRRGTDTQYF
TRBD2	TRBV7-2	few	TRBJ2-1	TGTGCCAGCAACGTAGCGGGACTAGCGGGGGGTTGGGTCGACAATGAGCAGTTCTTC	CASNVAGLAGGWVDNEQFF
.	TRBV21-1	few	TRBJ1-4	TGTGCCAGCAGCAGGATTGGACAGGAAGCTTTTTTT	CASSRIGQEAFF
.	TRBV7-3	few	TRBJ1-2	TGTGCCAGCAGCTTAACGTCTGGGACACCCTACACCTTC	CASSLTSGTPYTF
.	TRBV5-1	.	TRBJ1-5	TGCGCCAGCAGACTGCAGGTAGACGGACCCCAGCATTTT	CASRLQVDGPQHF
.	TRBV5-1	.	TRBJ1-6	TGCGCCAGCAGCTTGTCGGTAGGCCGGAATTCACCCCTCCACTTT	CASSLSVGRNSPLHF
TRBD2	TRBV29-1	.	TRBJ2-1	TGCAGCGTTTGGGTAGCGGGAGAGGAGCAGTTCTTC	CSVWVAGEEQFF
TRBD2	TRBV10-3	.	TRBJ2-1	TGTGCCATCAGACTAGCGGGAGGGAACAATGAGCAGTTCTTC	CAIRLAGGNNEQFF
.	TRBV7-3	few	TRBJ2-1	TGTGCCAGCAGCTTGGGACAACTCTCCTACAATGAGCAGTTCTTC	CASSLGQLSYNEQFF
TRBD1	TRBV28	.	TRBJ1-5	TGTGCCAGCAGCGGTCAACGGACAGGGGGAAATCAGCCCCAGCATTTT	CASSGQRTGGNQPQHF
TRBD1	TRBV29-1	few	TRBJ2-2	TGCAGCGTTGAGGGGACAGGGAACACCGGGGAGCTGTTTTTT	CSVEGTGNTGELFF